This TCR beta chain derives from a study of blood T cell repertoires in COVID-19. For the study at large: Both acute and convalescent COVID-19 samples were obtained from the United States, Italy and Spain. Sources were T cells, B-cell-depleted T cells, or PBMCs; the material itself was cDNA or gDNA.

Germline CDR1 LGHDT, CDR2 YNNKEL (reference sequence). V shed 1 base and J 10 bases; nucleotides not matched to a gene: 16. This CDR3 contains 18 residues. Original processing methods: For nucleated cells, counts were estimated from reference gene primer amplification. Measured with immunoSEQ multiplex PCR; TCRdb has only the in-frame clones, and not every one. The DNA was the basis for D and trimming; V, J and clone size are from that table. This sample carries fewer than 250,000 clones, approximately 79% of them seen once, and the ten largest clones take around 11%. The receptor was isolated from a woman aged 45-60 years with acute or convalescent COVID-19. The V call is TRBV3-1 (or the pseudogene TRBV3-2), the J call TRBJ1-6; 7 positions agree with TRBD1. Sequenced input: peripheral blood. This chain's CDR3 is CASSQAERRGRGGSPLHF. CDR3 nucleotide sequence: TGTGCCAGCAGCCAAGCGGAACGTAGGGGGCGAGGAGGCTCACCCCTCCACTTT.